The 19 T cell receptor beta chains given below trace back to one sample, sequenced in a study of blood T cells in healthy people across ages. For the second PCR, which ran for about 6 to 11 cycles, a sample-barcoded 5' primer and a J-beta primer mix were used. Each CDR3 protein is one row after TCRdb ran MiXCR on the 5' RACE reads. The sample records 650,000 to 800,000 distinct CDR3 sequences, roughly 44% being singletons. Input material: blood. The receptors come from a man aged 55 to 70 in good health.

The rearrangement uses TRBV28 and TRBJ2-5; D is unresolved. Germline V gene sequence: CDR1 MDHEN, CDR2 SYDVKM. Trimming removed 3 bases from V and 5 bases from J, with 7 bases in between. This CDR3 is built from 12 residues. The CDR3: CASSFGFETQYF. The CDR3 region has the DNA TGTGCCAGCAGTTTTGGTTTTGAGACCCAGTACTTC.

The chain has TRBV7-7 and TRBJ2-5; D is undetermined. V shed 1 base and J shed 4 bases, with 7 bases lying between them. The CDR3 is 13 residues long. Germline CDR1 and CDR2: SSHAT and FNYEAQ (reference sequence). CDR3 protein: CASSLDKRETQYF. CDR3 nucleotides: TGTGCCAGCAGCTTAGACAAAAGAGAGACCCAGTACTTC.

This clonotype was recorded only once. The CDR3 loop reads CASSPLSRVNEQFF. CDR3 in DNA: TGTGCCAGCTCACCGCTTTCCAGGGTCAATGAGCAGTTCTTC. This sequence joins TRBV18 and TRBJ2-1; the D gene is possibly TRBD1 (5 bases). CDR3 length: 14 residues. The V gene lost 3 bases and the J gene lost 6 bases, with 12 bases spanning the gap. The germline CDR1 and CDR2 sequences are KGHSH and LQKENI.

The chain is built from TRBV11-1 and TRBJ2-7; D gene ambiguous. This CDR3 is built from 13 residues. Trimming removed 4 bases from V and 3 bases from J, with 10 bases in between. Per the germline V gene, CDR1 is SGHAT and CDR2 is FQDESV (reference sequence). CDR3: CASSSKGGYEQYF. As DNA, the CDR3 is TGTGCCAGCAGCTCAAAGGGTGGCTACGAGCAGTACTTC.

The rearrangement links TRBV28 to TRBJ2-5; 14 bases are shared with TRBD2. Germline V gene sequence: CDR1 MDHEN, CDR2 SYDVKM. This CDR3 region has 14 residues. Losses at the gene ends were 8 bases for V and 6 bases for J; bases not matched to a gene: 5. CDR3 region: CASQGTSGGKTQYF. For the CDR3, the DNA is TGTGCCAGCCAAGGGACTAGCGGGGGAAAGACCCAGTACTTC. The entire variable domain, with the rest obtained from reference TRBV28 and TRBJ2-5, is as follows: DVKVTQSSRYLVKRTGEKVFLECVQDMDHENMFWYRQDPGLGLRLIYFSYDVKMKEKGDIPEGYSVSREKKERFSLILESASTNQTSMYLCASQGTSGGKTQYFGPGTRLLVL.

This clonotype was detected ten times or more. The chain links TRBV7-2 to TRBJ2-7, with D possibly being TRBD2 (5 bases). The V gene's germline CDR1 is SGHTA and CDR2 FQGNSA. Trimming pared 5 bases from V and 1 base from J, leaving 9 bases between. This CDR3 comprises 13 residues. CDR3 protein: CASSRTESYEQYF. The CDR3 region has the DNA TGTGCCAGCAGCAGGACTGAGTCCTACGAGCAGTACTTC. The full variable domain, with the rest looked up from reference TRBV7-2 and TRBJ2-7, is GAGVSQSPSNKVTEKGKDVELRCDPISGHTALYWYRQSLGQGLEFLIYFQGNSAPDKSGLPSDRFSAERTGGSVSTLTIQRTQQEDSAVYLCASSRTESYEQYFGPGTRLTVT.

This clonotype showed up just a few times. V usage is TRBV2 and J usage is TRBJ2-5; D gene unclear. The V gene lost 4 bases and the J gene lost 1 base, with 19 bases spanning the gap. CDR1 and CDR2 (germline): SNHLY, FYNNEI. The CDR3 has 17 amino acids. CDR3 DNA: TGTGCCAGCAGTGCCGAGCAGCTGTGGTCCCCCCAAGAGACCCAGTACTTC. This encodes CASSAEQLWSPQETQYF.

This clonotype has just a few counts. The chain uses TRBV7-9 and TRBJ2-1; unclear D gene. Germline V gene sequence: CDR1 SEHNR, CDR2 FQNEAQ (reference sequence). The CDR3 is 15 amino acids. V gave up 3 bases and J gave up 4 bases, with 13 bases separating them. The CDR3 nucleotides read TGTGCCAGCAGCTTCCGAAATTTACCGTACAATGAGCAGTTCTTC. Its translation: CASSFRNLPYNEQFF.

The chain joins TRBV10-3 to TRBJ2-5, with 11 positions matching TRBD2. Looked up from germline, CDR1 is ENHRY and CDR2 is SYGVKD. The CDR3 totals 16 residues. With 0 bases clipped from V and 4 bases from J, the junction kept 4 bases outside the gene matches. The CDR3 loop reads CAISESGSGGGETQYF. The CDR3 bases are TGTGCCATCAGTGAGTCCGGTAGCGGGGGGGGAGAGACCCAGTACTTC.

The V and J genes are TRBV9 and TRBJ1-3; D remains ambiguous. The CDR3 consists of 14 residues. Trimming left V 6 bases short and J 0 bases short, with 10 bases between. From germline, CDR1 is SGDLS and CDR2 YYNGEE. The CDR3 sequence is CASTDQHSGNTIYF. CDR3 bases: TGTGCCAGCACCGATCAACACTCTGGAAACACCATATATTTT.

This clonotype was found a few times. This rearrangement joins TRBV7-2 to TRBJ2-5; TRBD2 agrees at 8 bases. V dropped 4 bases and J dropped 6; count of bases not matched to a gene: 10. The germline CDR1 and CDR2 sequences are SGHTA and FQGNSA. CDR3 length: 15 residues. The CDR3 sequence is CASSSPGLGGKTQYF. CDR3 nucleotide sequence: TGTGCCAGCAGCTCCCCGGGACTAGGGGGAAAGACCCAGTACTTC. Using reference TRBV7-2 and TRBJ2-5 for the parts outside the CDR3, the full variable domain is GAGVSQSPSNKVTEKGKDVELRCDPISGHTALYWYRQSLGQGLEFLIYFQGNSAPDKSGLPSDRFSAERTGGSVSTLTIQRTQQEDSAVYLCASSSPGLGGKTQYFGPGTRLLVL.

This chain links TRBV13 with TRBJ2-5; 8 positions agree with TRBD1. The DNA matches TRBJ2-7 better at its end, which makes the J call doubtful. The CDR3 runs to 15 residues. Germline CDR1 is PRHDT and CDR2 is FYEKMQ (reference sequence). The chain's CDR3 is CASSRGAGGFDEQYF. In DNA, the CDR3 is TGTGCCAGCAGCCGAGGGGCAGGGGGCTTCGACGAGCAGTACTTC.

This clonotype was counted between two and nine times. V gene TRBV9 combines with J gene TRBJ2-1; 12 nucleotides align to TRBD2. The CDR3 totals 17 residues. The germline V gene has CDR1 SGDLS and CDR2 YYNGEE. With V trimmed by 4 bases and J by 0 bases, 5 bases remained unmatched. CDR3 sequence (DNA): TGTGCCAGCAGCTCGCGACTAGCGGGGGCCTCCTACAATGAGCAGTTCTTC. Amino acid sequence: CASSSRLAGASYNEQFF.

The V call is TRBV27, the J call TRBJ1-1; the D gene is possibly TRBD1 (5 bases). Trimming took 6 bases from V and 3 from J, leaving 11 bases between them. CDR3 size: 13 residues. Germline loops: CDR1 MNHEY, CDR2 SMNVEV (reference sequence). The CDR3: CASRAGVYTEAFF. The CDR3 DNA follows: TGTGCCAGCAGAGCGGGGGTTTACACTGAAGCTTTCTTT.

This clonotype showed up just a few times. The chain's CDR3 is CSSRSSYNEQFF. DNA of the CDR3: TGCAGCTCGCGGAGCTCCTACAATGAGCAGTTCTTC. The chain joins TRBV29-1 to TRBJ2-1, with unresolved D. V gave up 8 bases and J gave up 0 bases, with 8 bases separating them. This CDR3 comprises 12 residues. Germline CDR1 and CDR2: SQVTM and ANQGSEA.

The V gene is TRBV6-5, the J gene TRBJ1-3; D is ambiguous. Trimming took 8 bases from V and 2 from J, leaving 10 bases between them. Germline CDR1 is MNHEY and CDR2 is SVGAGI. The CDR3 has 13 residues. The CDR3 coding sequence is TGTGCCAGCTCGAGGGTCCCTGGAAACACCATATATTTT. It codes for CASSRVPGNTIYF.

Concerning this clonotype itself: The junction departs from germline at one end; a sequencing error may be responsible. The CDR3 is CTSGSPRQGAYEQYF. The CDR3 DNA reads as TGCACCAGCGGATCACCTCGACAGGGTGCCTACGAGCAGTACTTC. The chain carries TRBV5-1 and TRBJ2-7, with TRBD1 matching 7 bases. CDR3 length: 15 amino acids. Germline values: CDR1 SGHRS, CDR2 YFSETQ.

The V gene is TRBV18, the J gene TRBJ2-7; D possibly matches TRBD1 or TRBD2 (5 bases each). The CDR3 sequence is 14 residues long. The germline gives CDR1 KGHSH, CDR2 LQKENI. Trimming took off 3 bases at V and 6 bases at J, with 15 bases between the two ends. CDR3 sequence: CASSPRTDGGEQYF. The DNA of the CDR3 is TGTGCCAGCTCACCTCGAACAGATGGGGGCGAGCAGTACTTC.

The count of this clonotype is one. A read error may be the cause here, since a much bigger clone is one base away. The genes are TRBV6-6 and TRBJ2-5; D perhaps matches TRBD2 (5 bases). V shed 1 base and J shed 11 bases, with 14 bases lying between them. Germline V lookup: CDR1 MNHNY, CDR2 SVGAGI (reference sequence). This CDR3 is 13 amino acids long. The DNA of the CDR3 is TGTGCCAGCAGTTACTATAGCGTTGACAAGCAGTACTTC. Residues: CASSYYSVDKQYF.